Detailed here is one T cell receptor (beta chain). Its antigen is unknown. This specimen belongs to a study of shared clonotypes between healthy human individuals. On the study more broadly: Donors consisted of two women and three men between 18 and 49. Study observations and caveats: Sampling included only blood; tissue repertoires likely differ. It was observed that 5% to 6% of naive CD4 clonotypes were shared across several donors.

As defined, naive CD8 cells were CD45RO-negative and positively selected for CCR7, with terminally differentiated effector memory CD45RA+ cells excluded. Healthy adults negative for HIV, lacking recent acute infections or vaccinations, served as donors. Clones were read by immunoSEQ multiplex PCR, and TCRdb kept only the in-frame ones, dropping some. This table holds some 2,000,000 clones, about 94% found once. V lost 5 bases, J lost 3 bases, and 19 bases lay in between. There are 16 residues in the CDR3. Germline V CDR1 and CDR2: PRHDT, FYEKMQ (reference sequence). The clonotype comes from a man younger than 35 in good health. This rearrangement joins TRBV13 to TRBJ2-5; D possibly corresponds to TRBD1 (5 bases). Sequencing was carried out using naive CD8+ T cells sorted from blood. The CDR3 DNA reads TGTGCCAGCAGCAATTACGGGCGCCAGGACAAAGAGACCCAGTACTTC. Translating gives CASSNYGRQDKETQYF.